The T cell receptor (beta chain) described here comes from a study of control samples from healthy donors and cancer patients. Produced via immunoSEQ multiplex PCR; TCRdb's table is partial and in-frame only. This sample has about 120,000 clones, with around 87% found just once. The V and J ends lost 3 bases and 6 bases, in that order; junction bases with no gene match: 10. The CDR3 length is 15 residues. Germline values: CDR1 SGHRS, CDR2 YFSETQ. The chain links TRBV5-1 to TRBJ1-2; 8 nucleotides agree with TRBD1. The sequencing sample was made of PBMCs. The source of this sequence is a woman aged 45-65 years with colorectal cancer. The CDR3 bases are TGCGCCAGCAGCTCAGGGGGCACAGCATCTAATGGCTACACCTTC. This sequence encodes CASSSGGTASNGYTF.